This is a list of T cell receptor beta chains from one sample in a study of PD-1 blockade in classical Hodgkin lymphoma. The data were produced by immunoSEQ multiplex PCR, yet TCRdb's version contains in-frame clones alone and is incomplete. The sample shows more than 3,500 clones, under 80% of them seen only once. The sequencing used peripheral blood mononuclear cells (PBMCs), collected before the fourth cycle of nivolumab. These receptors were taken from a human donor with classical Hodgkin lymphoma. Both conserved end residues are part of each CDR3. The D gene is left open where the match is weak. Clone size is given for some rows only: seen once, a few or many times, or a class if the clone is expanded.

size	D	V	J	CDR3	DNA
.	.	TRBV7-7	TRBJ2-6	CASSLPQSRANVLTF	TGTGCCAGCAGCTTGCCACAAAGTCGGGCCAACGTCCTGACTTTC
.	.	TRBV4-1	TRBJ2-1	CASSPTEDYTYNEQFF	TGTGCCAGCAGCCCCACGGAGGACTATACCTACAATGAGCAGTTCTTC
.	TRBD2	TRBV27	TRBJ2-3	CASSFRREVEDTQYF	TGTGCCAGCAGTTTTCGGCGGGAGGTAGAGGATACGCAGTATTTT
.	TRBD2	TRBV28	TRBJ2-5	CASRATSGGAETQYF	TGTGCCAGCAGGGCAACTAGCGGGGGGGCGGAGACCCAGTACTTC
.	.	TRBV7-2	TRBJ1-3	CASSLTGGNSGNTIYF	TGTGCCAGCAGCCTGACGGGGGGGAACTCTGGAAACACCATATATTTT
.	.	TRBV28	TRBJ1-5	CASSLRANQPQHF	TGTGCCAGCAGTTTACGGGCCAATCAGCCCCAGCATTTT
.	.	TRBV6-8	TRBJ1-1	CASSYAGEAFF	TGTGCCAGCAGTTACGCGGGGGAAGCTTTCTTT
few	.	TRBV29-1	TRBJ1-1	CSVEGRGFTEAFF	TGCAGCGTTGAAGGCAGGGGATTCACTGAAGCTTTCTTT
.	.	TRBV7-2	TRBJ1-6	CASSPERGSYNSPLHF	TGTGCCAGCAGCCCGGAGAGGGGCTCCTATAATTCACCCCTCCACTTT
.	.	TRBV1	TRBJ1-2	CTSRKDGVRKTYGYTF	TGCACCAGCAGGAAAGATGGTGTGCGAAAGACCTATGGCTACACCTTC
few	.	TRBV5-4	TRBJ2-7	CASSPWGPMASSYEQYF	TGTGCCAGCAGCCCTTGGGGGCCTATGGCGAGCTCCTACGAGCAGTACTTC
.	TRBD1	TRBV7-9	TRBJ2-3	CASSSTGVTDTQYF	TGTGCCAGCAGCTCGACAGGGGTGACAGATACGCAGTATTTT
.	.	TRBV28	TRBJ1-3	CASSLSIPGGNTIYF	TGTGCCAGCAGTTTATCGATACCGGGGGGCAACACCATATATTTT
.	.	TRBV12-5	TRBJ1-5	CASGLLTGYSNQPQHF	TGTGCTAGTGGTTTGCTGACAGGATATAGCAATCAGCCCCAGCATTTT
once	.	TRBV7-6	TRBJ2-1	CASSLDGGSYNEQFF	TGTGCCAGCAGCTTAGACGGGGGCTCGTACAATGAGCAGTTCTTC